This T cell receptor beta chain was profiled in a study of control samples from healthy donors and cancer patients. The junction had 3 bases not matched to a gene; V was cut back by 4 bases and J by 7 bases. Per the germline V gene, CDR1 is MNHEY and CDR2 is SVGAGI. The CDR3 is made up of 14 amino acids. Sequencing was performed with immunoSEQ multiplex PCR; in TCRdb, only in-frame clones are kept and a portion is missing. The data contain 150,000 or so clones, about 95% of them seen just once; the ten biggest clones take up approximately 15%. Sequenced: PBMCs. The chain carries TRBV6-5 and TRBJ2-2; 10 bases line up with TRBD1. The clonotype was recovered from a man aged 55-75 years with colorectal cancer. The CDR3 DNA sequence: TGTGCCAGCAGTTCCGGGACAGGGGACGGGGAGCTGTTTTTT. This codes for CASSSGTGDGELFF.